The clone carrying this TCR beta chain has more than one count but fewer than ten. Its antigen is currently unknown. TCRdb ran MiXCR on the 5' RACE reads and lists one entry per CDR3 protein. There are about 420,000 distinct CDR3 sequences in the sample; 20% to 30% occur only once, and less than 15% lies in the top ten. The data derive from a study of T-cell memory formation after mild COVID-19. Broader study findings: Chiefly within CM and EM were the contracting CD4+ clones; CD8+ ones were within EMRA.

The germline gives CDR1 SQVTM, CDR2 ANQGSEA. This CDR3 comprises 15 residues. Trimming stripped 5 bases from V and 4 bases from J, with 18 bases between. The TCR sequence derives from an adult woman who had mild COVID-19 (a few samples of this study predate the infection). Cell type and time point are not known. Material for sequencing was PBMCs or a T cell subset sorted from them (not recorded which). V is TRBV29-1 and J is TRBJ2-1, with D possibly matching TRBD1 (7 bases). CDR3 coding DNA: TGCAGCGTTCTGGGACAGACCGCGGGATACAATGAGCAGTTCTTC. It is translated as CSVLGQTAGYNEQFF.